A single sample is the source of the 28 T cell receptor beta chains below, sequenced in a study of blood T cell repertoires in COVID-19. The protocol was immunoSEQ multiplex PCR, while the TCRdb copy is restricted to in-frame clones and leaves out a portion. Of about 180,000 clones detected, approximately 86% appear once; the ten largest clones hold roughly 2.8%. The sequencing sample was made of peripheral blood. Every receptor here comes from a woman aged 25 to 39 with active or convalescent COVID-19.

This chain links TRBV18 with TRBJ1-1, with D perhaps matching TRBD1 (6 bases). CDR3 length equals 15 residues. V shed 8 bases and J shed 4 bases, with 20 bases lying between them. CDR1 is KGHSH, CDR2 LQKENI, per germline. CDR3 coding DNA: TGTGCCAGCCAGTGGGGTCTGACAGGTGGCACTGAAGCTTTCTTT. Residues: CASQWGLTGGTEAFF.

The chain links TRBV19 to TRBJ2-7; 9 bases align to TRBD2. In germline, CDR1 is LNHDA, CDR2 SQIVND (reference sequence). The CDR3 consists of 15 residues. The junction had 5 bases not matched to a gene; V was cut back by 5 bases and J by 0 bases. The CDR3 region has the DNA TGTGCCAGTAGTTCGGGACTAGCCCTCTCCTACGAGCAGTACTTC. Its protein product is CASSSGLALSYEQYF.

V is TRBV19 and J is TRBJ2-5, with 10 positions matching TRBD1. The V segment lost 5 bases and the J segment 4 bases; nucleotides outside the gene matches: 4. This CDR3 spans 14 amino acids. From germline, CDR1 is LNHDA and CDR2 SQIVND (reference sequence). The CDR3 reads CASSVGQGTETQYF. CDR3 nucleotides: TGTGCCAGTAGTGTGGGACAGGGGACAGAGACCCAGTACTTC. Full variable domain (rest looked up from reference TRBV19 and TRBJ2-5): DGGITQSPKYLFRKEGQNVTLSCEQNLNHDAMYWYRQDPGQGLRLIYYSQIVNDFQKGDIAEGYSVSREKKESFPLTVTSAQKNPTAFYLCASSVGQGTETQYFGPGTRLLVL.

The chain is built from TRBV11-2 and TRBJ1-1; 8 bases line up with TRBD1. This CDR3 has 15 residues. The germline V gene has CDR1 SGHAT and CDR2 FQNNGV. J lost 5 bases, V lost 5 bases, and 10 bases had no gene match. The DNA of the CDR3 is TGTGCCAGCAGCCCTAAGCATACAGGGGGAACTGAAGCTTTCTTT. As protein: CASSPKHTGGTEAFF.

The chain employs TRBV6-6 and TRBJ2-3; 9 positions match TRBD2. Germline V gives CDR1 MNHNY, CDR2 SVGAGI (reference sequence). This CDR3 comprises 16 residues. J gave up 3 bases and V 0 bases, and 4 bases lay outside the gene matches. CDR3 in DNA: TGTGCCAGCAGTTACTCCGGGACTAGCCGGACAGATACGCAGTATTTT. This codes for CASSYSGTSRTDTQYF.

The chain couples TRBV11-2 to TRBJ2-7; maybe TRBD2 (6 bases). Trimming removed 4 bases at V and 2 bases at J, with 18 bases between. CDR1 SGHAT and CDR2 FQNNGV come from the germline V gene. The CDR3 extends over 16 amino acids. CDR3 loop: CASSYQRGLPTYEQYF. The CDR3 nucleotides read TGTGCCAGCAGCTACCAAAGGGGACTCCCAACCTACGAGCAGTACTTC.

The rearrangement uses TRBV29-1 and TRBJ1-1; D might be TRBD1 (6 bases). Germline assignment: CDR1 SQVTM and CDR2 ANQGSEA. V dropped 0 bases and J dropped 0 bases, with 14 bases sitting between them. The CDR3 covers 16 residues. Here the CDR3 reads CSVEEVPGALNTEAFF. The CDR3 region has the DNA TGCAGCGTTGAAGAGGTCCCAGGGGCCCTGAACACTGAAGCTTTCTTT.

V gene TRBV5-1 combines with J gene TRBJ2-7, with no clear D. This CDR3 has 11 amino acids. In germline, CDR1 is SGHRS, CDR2 YFSETQ. The germline V and J ends were trimmed by 0 bases and 6 bases, with 4 bases remaining between them. The CDR3 here is CASSLDSEQYF. DNA of the CDR3: TGCGCCAGCAGCTTGGATAGCGAGCAGTACTTC.

This clone is a singleton in its sample. The chain combines TRBV28 with TRBJ2-1; 7 bases match TRBD2. The germline V gene has CDR1 MDHEN and CDR2 SYDVKM. The CDR3 runs 17 residues. The junction had 6 bases not matched to a gene; V was cut back by 1 base and J by 0 bases. CDR3 amino acids: CASSLSPGGISYNEQFF. The CDR3 DNA reads TGTGCCAGCAGTTTATCGCCCGGGGGGATCTCCTACAATGAGCAGTTCTTC.

This clone was observed a handful of times. This chain links TRBV6-5 with TRBJ1-6; the D is unclear. V was clipped by 0 bases and J by 6 bases, with 12 bases between them. The CDR3 runs 16 residues. Germline CDR1 and CDR2: MNHEY and SVGAGI. In nucleotides, the CDR3 is TGTGCCAGCAGTTACTCGAGAGGGTTCCGTAATTCACCCCTCCACTTT. Translating gives CASSYSRGFRNSPLHF.

V gene TRBV7-6 combines with J gene TRBJ2-2; 12 nucleotides match TRBD2. The CDR3 extends over 19 amino acids. Germline-derived CDR1 and CDR2 are SGHVS and FNYEAQ. V lost 3 bases, J lost 4 bases, and 12 bases stayed unmatched. CDR3 loop: CASSFVPLAGGPSTGELFF. The CDR3 DNA sequence: TGTGCCAGCAGCTTCGTCCCCCTAGCGGGAGGGCCAAGCACCGGGGAGCTGTTTTTT.

In the case of this clone: One end of the junction is discordant with germline, which a read error may explain. V gene TRBV2 combines with J gene TRBJ1-5; D might be TRBD1 (5 bases). Germline loops: CDR1 SNHLY, CDR2 FYNNEI. This CDR3 is 12 amino acids long. CDR3 in amino acids: CASSKDIGPKHF. Written as DNA, the CDR3 is TGTGCCAGCAGTAAGGACATCGGGCCCAAGCATTTT.

V usage is TRBV5-1 and J usage is TRBJ2-2; possibly TRBD1 for D (6 bases). The CDR3 sequence is 14 residues long. Germline V gene data show CDR1 as SGHRS and CDR2 as YFSETQ. The V gene lost 5 bases and the J gene lost 3 bases, with 11 bases spanning the gap. CDR3 sequence reads: CASRKGQDTGELFF. In nucleotides, the CDR3 is TGCGCCAGCAGGAAGGGACAAGACACCGGGGAGCTGTTTTTT. The complete variable domain, with remaining parts taken from reference TRBV5-1 and TRBJ2-2, reads KAGVTQTPRYLIKTRGQQVTLSCSPISGHRSVSWYQQTPGQGLQFLFEYFSETQRNKGNFPGRFSGRQFSNSRSEMNVSTLELGDSALYLCASRKGQDTGELFFGEGSRLTVL.

V and J are TRBV3-1 (or the pseudogene TRBV3-2) and TRBJ1-1; maybe TRBD1 (6 bases). Germline CDR1 LGHDT, CDR2 YNNKEL (reference sequence). V was shortened by 6 bases and J by 2 bases, with 13 bases between the two germline ends. The CDR3 has 14 residues. CDR3 in amino acids: CASRITGTNTEAFF. The CDR3 DNA follows: TGTGCCAGCAGAATTACAGGGACAAACACTGAAGCTTTCTTT.

The genes are TRBV10-3 and TRBJ2-1; D is possibly TRBD1 (5 bases). The germline V gene has CDR1 ENHRY and CDR2 SYGVKD. The CDR3 runs to 12 residues. The V end lost 7 bases, the J end lost 2 bases, and 6 bases lay between the germline ends. CDR3 coding DNA: TGTGCCATCAAGGGGCCCTACAATGAGCAGTTCTTC. It encodes CAIKGPYNEQFF.

The chain links TRBV6-1 to TRBJ2-6; TRBD2 might be the D (6 bases). Trimming removed 1 base at V and 0 bases at J, with 13 bases between. CDR3 length: 18 residues. Germline V lookup: CDR1 MNHNS, CDR2 SASEGT. The CDR3 loop reads CASSEVPWGGSGANVLTF. As DNA, the CDR3 is TGTGCCAGCAGTGAAGTCCCCTGGGGAGGCTCTGGGGCCAACGTCCTGACTTTC.

The chain carries TRBV14 and TRBJ1-6; 10 positions agree with TRBD1. The CDR3 spans 16 residues. V trimming: 1 base; J trimming: 7 bases; junction bases outside the gene matches: 4. Germline V gives CDR1 SGHDN, CDR2 FVKESK. CDR3 in amino acids: CASSQARTGGNSPLHF. In nucleotides, the CDR3 is TGTGCCAGCAGCCAAGCCCGGACAGGGGGAAATTCACCCCTCCACTTT.

A few counts support this clone. The chain employs TRBV2 and TRBJ2-7, with D tentatively TRBD1 (5 bases). The CDR3 sequence is 14 residues long. V was trimmed by 7 bases and J by 0 bases, leaving 13 bases between them. Germline-derived CDR1 and CDR2 are SNHLY and FYNNEI. The CDR3 DNA reads TGTGCCAGCAAGCTTGTTACAGGCTCCTACGAGCAGTACTTC. Translating it yields CASKLVTGSYEQYF. Variable domain in full (rest from reference TRBV2 and TRBJ2-7): EPEVTQTPSHQVTQMGQEVILRCVPISNHLYFYWYRQILGQKVEFLVSFYNNEISEKSEIFDDQFSVERPDGSNFTLKIRSTKLEDSAMYFCASKLVTGSYEQYFGPGTRLTVT.

The chain links TRBV10-3 to TRBJ1-1, with D tentatively TRBD1 (6 bases). Germline V gene data show CDR1 as ENHRY and CDR2 as SYGVKD. Trimming took 2 bases from V and 4 from J, leaving 17 bases between them. The CDR3 spans 16 residues. This chain's CDR3 is CAISEDRTAGGTEAFF. The CDR3 DNA reads TGTGCCATCAGTGAGGACAGGACCGCGGGTGGCACTGAAGCTTTCTTT.

The table lists this clone with a few counts. The V and J genes are TRBV11-3 and TRBJ1-1; TRBD1 agrees at 10 bases. CDR1 is SGHNT and CDR2 is YENEEA in the germline V gene. CDR3 length: 15 residues. The V and J ends lost 0 bases and 5 bases, in that order; junction bases with no gene match: 3. CDR3 amino acids: CASSLDSGQGTEAFF. The CDR3 nucleotides read TGTGCCAGCAGCTTAGATTCGGGACAGGGGACTGAAGCTTTCTTT.

The rearrangement links TRBV19 to TRBJ2-3; 14 bases are shared with TRBD2. This CDR3 region has 16 residues. Trimming cost V 5 bases and J 7 bases; bases outside gene matches: 8. CDR1 and CDR2 from the germline V gene are LNHDA and SQIVND (reference sequence). The CDR3: CASSRGTSGSVNTQYF. The CDR3 DNA is TGTGCCAGTAGTCGAGGGACTAGCGGGAGTGTAAATACGCAGTATTTT.

The chain carries TRBV30 and TRBJ2-2; TRBD2 agrees at 8 bases. Germline CDR1 is GTSNPN and CDR2 is SVGIG (reference sequence). This CDR3 has 16 amino acids. With 0 bases clipped from V and 1 base from J, the junction kept 4 bases outside the gene matches. The DNA for the CDR3 is TGTGCCTGGAGTGTGTACCTAGCGGGGAACACCGGGGAGCTGTTTTTT. The encoded protein is CAWSVYLAGNTGELFF.

V is TRBV3-1 (or the pseudogene TRBV3-2) and J is TRBJ2-7, with 7 positions matching TRBD1. The CDR3 has 14 residues. Trimming removed 3 bases from V and 7 bases from J; junction bases left unmatched: 9. Germline-derived CDR1 and CDR2 are LGHDT and YNNKEL (reference sequence). The chain's CDR3 is CASSQDVSRGEQYF. The CDR3 DNA follows: TGTGCCAGCAGCCAGGATGTCTCCAGGGGGGAGCAGTACTTC.

The chain joins TRBV5-1 to TRBJ1-2; D may be TRBD1 (5 bases). V was shortened by 0 bases and J by 3 bases, with 9 bases between the two germline ends. CDR3 size: 14 residues. Germline V CDR1 and CDR2: SGHRS, YFSETQ. The CDR3 here is CASSLDGADYGYTF. CDR3 nucleotides: TGCGCCAGCAGCTTGGATGGGGCTGACTATGGCTACACCTTC.

V usage is TRBV6-5 and J usage is TRBJ2-3; the match to TRBD1 covers 7 bases. Germline assignment: CDR1 MNHEY and CDR2 SVGAGI. This CDR3 contains 14 residues. With 6 bases clipped from V and 4 bases from J, the junction kept 7 bases outside the gene matches. The CDR3 DNA reads TGTGCCAGCAGGGGAAGACAGGGTTCAGATACGCAGTATTTT. Amino acid sequence: CASRGRQGSDTQYF.

The chain employs TRBV10-3 and TRBJ1-2, with TRBD1 identical over 9 bases. Germline assignment: CDR1 ENHRY and CDR2 SYGVKD. There are 14 residues in the CDR3. Germline trimming cut 8 bases from V and 4 bases from J; bases unmatched to any gene: 8. In DNA, the CDR3 is TGTGCCATCCGACAGGGGGAATTAGCCTATGGCTACACCTTC. Its translation is CAIRQGELAYGYTF.

V is TRBV30 and J is TRBJ1-5; a weak D match, TRBD1 (5 bases). Germline-derived CDR1 and CDR2 are GTSNPN and SVGIG (reference sequence). Deletions cut 1 base from V and 4 bases from J, with 8 bases between. CDR3 length equals 13 residues. The CDR3 loop is CAWSGGGNQPQHF. Here the CDR3 DNA reads TGTGCCTGGAGTGGGGGGGGGAATCAGCCCCAGCATTTT.

The J gene is TRBJ1-5, the V gene TRBV27; D is perhaps TRBD1 (6 bases). V lost 8 bases, J lost 0 bases, and 17 bases lay in between. The CDR3 is 16 amino acids. Germline V gives CDR1 MNHEY, CDR2 SMNVEV (reference sequence). CDR3 sequence (DNA): TGTGCCAGCCTCCCTCGAGGGGGATTTAGCAATCAGCCCCAGCATTTT. Protein sequence: CASLPRGGFSNQPQHF.